This record looks at one TCR beta chain sequence and its context. Its target is not known. The CDR3 has 14 amino acids. Looked up from germline, CDR1 is MNHNY and CDR2 is SVGAGI (reference sequence). Trimming cost V 6 bases and J 0 bases; bases outside gene matches: 4. The sample originates from a study of cytomegalovirus exposure and HLA in healthy donors. PCR primers comprised 60 Vbeta and 13 Jbeta primers. Sequenced by immunoSEQ multiplex PCR; TCRdb stores in-frame clones only, minus some. The sample shows some 140,000 clones, approximately 80% of them seen only once. Study-level results: While the bulk of TCR sequences proved rare, some public TCRs turned up in many donors.

The source is a man aged 50-59 years in good health and CMV-seronegative. Sequencing was performed on PBMCs. J is TRBJ1-2 and V is TRBV6-6, with 7 bases matching TRBD1. This chain's CDR3 is CASSPTGTNYGYTF. The CDR3 DNA reads as TGTGCCAGCAGCCCGACAGGGACTAACTATGGCTACACCTTC.